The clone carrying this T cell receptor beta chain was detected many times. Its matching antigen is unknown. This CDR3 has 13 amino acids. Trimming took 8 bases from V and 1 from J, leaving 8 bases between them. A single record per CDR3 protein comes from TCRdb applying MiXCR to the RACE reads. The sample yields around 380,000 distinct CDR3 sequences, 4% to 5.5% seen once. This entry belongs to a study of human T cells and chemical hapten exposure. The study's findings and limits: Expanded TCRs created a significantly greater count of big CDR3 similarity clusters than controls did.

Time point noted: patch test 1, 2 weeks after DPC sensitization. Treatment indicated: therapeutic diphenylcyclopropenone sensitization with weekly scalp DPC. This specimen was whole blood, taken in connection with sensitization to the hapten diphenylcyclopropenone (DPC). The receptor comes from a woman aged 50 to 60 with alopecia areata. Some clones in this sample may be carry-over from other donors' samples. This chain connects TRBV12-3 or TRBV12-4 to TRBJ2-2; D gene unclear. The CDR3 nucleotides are TGTGCCAGCGGGAAGAGGAACACCGGGGAGCTGTTTTTT. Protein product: CASGKRNTGELFF.